This T cell receptor beta chain is drawn from a study of blood T cell repertoires in COVID-19. Losses at the gene ends were 6 bases for V and 3 bases for J; bases not matched to a gene: 11. The CDR3 loop spans 18 amino acids. The germline V gene encodes CDR1 LGHDT and CDR2 YNNKEL (reference sequence). The protocol was immunoSEQ multiplex PCR, while the TCRdb copy is restricted to in-frame clones and leaves out a portion. The data show over 60,000 clones, with 84% seen just once and 12% held by the top ten. The TCR was taken from a human donor in a cohort sampled during active COVID-19. V is TRBV3-1 (or the pseudogene TRBV3-2) and J is TRBJ2-5; TRBD2 matches at 15 bases. Sequenced sample: peripheral blood. CDR3 protein: CASSLSGTSGRWEETQYF. In DNA, the CDR3 is TGTGCCAGCAGTCTATCCGGGACTAGCGGGAGGTGGGAAGAGACCCAGTACTTC.